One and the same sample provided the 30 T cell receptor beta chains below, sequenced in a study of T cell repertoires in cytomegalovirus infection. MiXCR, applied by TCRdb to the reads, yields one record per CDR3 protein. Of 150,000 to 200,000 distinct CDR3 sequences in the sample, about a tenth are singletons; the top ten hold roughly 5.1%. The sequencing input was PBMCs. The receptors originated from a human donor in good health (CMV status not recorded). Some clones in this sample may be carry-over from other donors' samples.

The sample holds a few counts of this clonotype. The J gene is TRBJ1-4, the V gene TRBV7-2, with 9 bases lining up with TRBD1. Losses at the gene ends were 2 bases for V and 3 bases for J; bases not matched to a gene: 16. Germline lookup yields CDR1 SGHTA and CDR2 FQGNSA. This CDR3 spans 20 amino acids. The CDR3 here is CASSLPLTPDRGLANEKLFF. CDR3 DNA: TGTGCCAGCAGCTTACCTCTAACCCCGGACAGGGGTTTGGCTAATGAAAAACTGTTTTTT. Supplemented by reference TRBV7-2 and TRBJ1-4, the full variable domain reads GAGVSQSPSNKVTEKGKDVELRCDPISGHTALYWYRQSLGQGLEFLIYFQGNSAPDKSGLPSDRFSAERTGGSVSTLTIQRTQQEDSAVYLCASSLPLTPDRGLANEKLFFGSGTQLSVL.

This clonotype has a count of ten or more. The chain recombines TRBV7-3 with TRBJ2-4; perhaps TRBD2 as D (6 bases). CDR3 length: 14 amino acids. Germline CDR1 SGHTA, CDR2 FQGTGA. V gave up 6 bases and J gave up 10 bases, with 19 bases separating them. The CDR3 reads CASSGGARQEIQYF. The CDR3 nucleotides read TGTGCCAGCAGTGGCGGGGCCCGTCAGGAAATTCAGTACTTC. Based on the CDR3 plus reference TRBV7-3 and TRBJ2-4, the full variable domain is GAGVSQTPSNKVTEKGKYVELRCDPISGHTALYWYRQSLGQGPEFLIYFQGTGAADDSGLPNDRFFAVRPEGSVSTLKIQRTERGDSAVYLCASSGGARQEIQYFGAGTRLSVL.

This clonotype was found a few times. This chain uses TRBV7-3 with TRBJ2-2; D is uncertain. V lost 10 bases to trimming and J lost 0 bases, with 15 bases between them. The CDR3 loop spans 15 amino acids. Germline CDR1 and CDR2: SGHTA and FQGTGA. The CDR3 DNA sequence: TGTGCCAATCCACCGGTCGGGCCGAACACCGGGGAGCTGTTTTTT. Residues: CANPPVGPNTGELFF.

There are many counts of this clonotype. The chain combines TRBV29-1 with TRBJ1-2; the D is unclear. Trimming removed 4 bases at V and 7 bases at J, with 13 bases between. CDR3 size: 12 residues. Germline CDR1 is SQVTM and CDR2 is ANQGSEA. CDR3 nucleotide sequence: TGCAGCGTTGTAAGTGGGCAAGGTGGCTACACCTTC. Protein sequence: CSVVSGQGGYTF.

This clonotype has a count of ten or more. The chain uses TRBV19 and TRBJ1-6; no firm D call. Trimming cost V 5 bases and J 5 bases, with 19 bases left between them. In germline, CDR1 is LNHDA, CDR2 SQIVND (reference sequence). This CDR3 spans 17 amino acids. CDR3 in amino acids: CASSFERHLGNNSPLHF. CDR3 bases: TGTGCCAGTAGTTTCGAGAGACACCTAGGCAATAATTCACCCCTCCACTTT.

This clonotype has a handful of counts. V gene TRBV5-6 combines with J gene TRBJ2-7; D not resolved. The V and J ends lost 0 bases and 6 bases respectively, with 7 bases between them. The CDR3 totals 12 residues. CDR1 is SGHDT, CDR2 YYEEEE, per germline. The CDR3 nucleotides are TGTGCCAGCAGCTTGGACCTTCTCGAGCAGTACTTC. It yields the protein CASSLDLLEQYF. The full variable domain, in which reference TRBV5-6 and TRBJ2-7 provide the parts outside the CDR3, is DAGVTQSPTHLIKTRGQQVTLRCSPKSGHDTVSWYQQALGQGPQFIFQYYEEEERQRGNFPDRFSGHQFPNYSSELNVNALLLGDSALYLCASSLDLLEQYFGPGTRLTVT.

Written as DNA, the CDR3 is TGTGCCAGCAGCCAAGCTACCTACGAGCAGTACTTC. Its translation is CASSQATYEQYF. The V gene is TRBV3-1, the J gene TRBJ2-7, with D unclear. CDR3 length equals 12 residues. CDR1 is LGHDT, CDR2 YNNKEL, per germline (reference sequence). The V and J ends lost 1 base and 2 bases respectively, with 3 bases between them.

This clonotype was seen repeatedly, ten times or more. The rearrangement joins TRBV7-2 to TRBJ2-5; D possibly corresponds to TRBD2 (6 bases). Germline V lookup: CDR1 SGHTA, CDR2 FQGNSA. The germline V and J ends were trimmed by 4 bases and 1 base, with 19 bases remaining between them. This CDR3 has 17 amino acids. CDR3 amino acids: CASSSMGGYSGQETQYF. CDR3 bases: TGTGCCAGCAGCTCCATGGGCGGGTATAGCGGCCAAGAGACCCAGTACTTC.

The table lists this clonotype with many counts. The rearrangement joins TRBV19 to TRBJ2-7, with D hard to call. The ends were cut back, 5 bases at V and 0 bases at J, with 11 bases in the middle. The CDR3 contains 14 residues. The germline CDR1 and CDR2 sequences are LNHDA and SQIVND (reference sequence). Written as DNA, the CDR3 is TGTGCCAGTAGTCCCCTGGCACCCTCCTACGAGCAGTACTTC. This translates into CASSPLAPSYEQYF.

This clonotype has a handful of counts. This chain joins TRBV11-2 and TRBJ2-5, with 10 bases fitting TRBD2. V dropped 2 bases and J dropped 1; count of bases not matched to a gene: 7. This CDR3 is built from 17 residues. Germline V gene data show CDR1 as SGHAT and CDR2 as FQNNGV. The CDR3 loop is CASSLIPSGGAQETQYF. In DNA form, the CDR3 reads TGTGCCAGCAGCTTAATACCCAGCGGGGGGGCCCAAGAGACCCAGTACTTC.

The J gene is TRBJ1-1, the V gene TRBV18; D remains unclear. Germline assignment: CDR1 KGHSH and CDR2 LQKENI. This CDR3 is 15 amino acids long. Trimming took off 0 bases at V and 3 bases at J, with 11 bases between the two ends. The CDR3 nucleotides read TGTGCCAGCTCACCACCTACGATTCGGGACACTGAAGCTTTCTTT. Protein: CASSPPTIRDTEAFF.

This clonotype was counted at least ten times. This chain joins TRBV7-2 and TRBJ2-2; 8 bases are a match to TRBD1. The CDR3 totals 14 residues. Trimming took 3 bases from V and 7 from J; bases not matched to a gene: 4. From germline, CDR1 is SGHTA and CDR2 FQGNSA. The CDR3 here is CASSLDRVGGELFF. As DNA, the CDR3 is TGTGCCAGCAGCTTGGACAGGGTGGGCGGGGAGCTGTTTTTT.

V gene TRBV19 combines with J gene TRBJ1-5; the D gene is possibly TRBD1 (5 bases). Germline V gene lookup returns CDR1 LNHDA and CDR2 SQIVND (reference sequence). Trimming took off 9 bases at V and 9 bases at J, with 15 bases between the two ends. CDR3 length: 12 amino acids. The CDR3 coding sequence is TGTGCCAGACCTATTACTCAGGGGCCCCAGCATTTT. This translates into CARPITQGPQHF.

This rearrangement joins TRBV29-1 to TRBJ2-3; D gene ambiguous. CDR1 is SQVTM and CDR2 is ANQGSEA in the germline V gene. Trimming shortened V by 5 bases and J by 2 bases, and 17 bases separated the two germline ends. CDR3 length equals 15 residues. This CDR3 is CSVRLTLSYTDTQYF. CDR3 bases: TGCAGCGTTCGTTTGACTCTTTCGTACACAGATACGCAGTATTTT.

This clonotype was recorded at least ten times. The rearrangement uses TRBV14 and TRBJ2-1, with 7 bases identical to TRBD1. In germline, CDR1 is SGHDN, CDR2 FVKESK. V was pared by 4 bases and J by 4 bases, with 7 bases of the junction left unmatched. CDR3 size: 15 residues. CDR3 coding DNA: TGTGCCAGCAGCCGCTCCGGGACAGCGTACAATGAGCAGTTCTTC. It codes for CASSRSGTAYNEQFF.

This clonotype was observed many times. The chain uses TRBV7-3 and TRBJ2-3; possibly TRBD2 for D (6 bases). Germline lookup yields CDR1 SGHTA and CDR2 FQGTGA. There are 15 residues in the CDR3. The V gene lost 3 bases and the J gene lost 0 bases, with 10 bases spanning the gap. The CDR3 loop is CASSFRRESTDTQYF. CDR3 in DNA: TGTGCCAGCAGCTTCAGGCGGGAAAGCACAGATACGCAGTATTTT. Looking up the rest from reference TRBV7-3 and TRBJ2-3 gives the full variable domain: GAGVSQTPSNKVTEKGKYVELRCDPISGHTALYWYRQSLGQGPEFLIYFQGTGAADDSGLPNDRFFAVRPEGSVSTLKIQRTERGDSAVYLCASSFRRESTDTQYFGPGTRLTVL.

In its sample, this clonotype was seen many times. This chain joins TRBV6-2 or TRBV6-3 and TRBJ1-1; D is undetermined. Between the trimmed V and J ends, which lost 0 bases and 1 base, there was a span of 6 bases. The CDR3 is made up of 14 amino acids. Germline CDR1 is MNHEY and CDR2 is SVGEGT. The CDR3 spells CASSYSLGNTEAFF. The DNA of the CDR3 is TGTGCCAGCAGTTACTCTTTGGGGAACACTGAAGCTTTCTTT.

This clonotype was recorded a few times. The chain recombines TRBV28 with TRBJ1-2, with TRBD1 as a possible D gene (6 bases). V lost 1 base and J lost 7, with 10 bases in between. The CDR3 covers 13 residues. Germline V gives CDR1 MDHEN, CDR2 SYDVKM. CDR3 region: CASSLLGAGGYTF. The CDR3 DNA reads TGTGCCAGCAGTTTATTGGGGGCGGGTGGCTACACCTTC.

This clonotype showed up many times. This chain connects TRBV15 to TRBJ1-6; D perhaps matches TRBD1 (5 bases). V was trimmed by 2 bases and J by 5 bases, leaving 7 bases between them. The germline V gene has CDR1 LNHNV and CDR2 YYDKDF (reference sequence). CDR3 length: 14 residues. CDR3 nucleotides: TGTGCCACCAGCAGACAGGGCGATAATTCACCCCTCCACTTT. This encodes CATSRQGDNSPLHF.

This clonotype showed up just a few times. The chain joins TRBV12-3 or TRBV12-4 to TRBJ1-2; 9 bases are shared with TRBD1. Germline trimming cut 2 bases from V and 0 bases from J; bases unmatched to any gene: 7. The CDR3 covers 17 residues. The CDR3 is CASSLRQGVSPNYGYTF. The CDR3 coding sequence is TGTGCCAGCAGTTTAAGACAGGGGGTTTCCCCTAACTATGGCTACACCTTC.

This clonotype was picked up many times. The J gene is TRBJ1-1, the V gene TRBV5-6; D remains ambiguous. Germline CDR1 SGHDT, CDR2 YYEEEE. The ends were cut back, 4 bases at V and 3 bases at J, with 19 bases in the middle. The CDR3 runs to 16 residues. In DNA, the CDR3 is TGTGCCAGCAGCCAGGTCCTGCACACGGATGACACTGAAGCTTTCTTT. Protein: CASSQVLHTDDTEAFF.

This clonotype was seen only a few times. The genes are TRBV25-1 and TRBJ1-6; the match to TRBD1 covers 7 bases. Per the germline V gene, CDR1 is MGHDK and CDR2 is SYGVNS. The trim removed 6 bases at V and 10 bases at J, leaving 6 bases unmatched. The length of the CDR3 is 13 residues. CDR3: CASSRQGGSPLHF. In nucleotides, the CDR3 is TGTGCCAGCAGCCGACAGGGAGGCTCACCCCTCCACTTT.

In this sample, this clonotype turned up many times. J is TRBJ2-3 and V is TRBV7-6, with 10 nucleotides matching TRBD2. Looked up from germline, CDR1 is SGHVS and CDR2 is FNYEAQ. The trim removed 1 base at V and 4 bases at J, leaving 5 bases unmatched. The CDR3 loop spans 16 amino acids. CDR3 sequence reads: CASSLGVAGGSDTQYF. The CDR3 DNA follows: TGTGCCAGCAGCTTAGGTGTAGCGGGAGGTTCAGATACGCAGTATTTT.

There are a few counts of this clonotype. The CDR3: CASSYSGDYGYTF. As DNA, the CDR3 is TGTGCCAGCAGTTACTCGGGAGACTATGGCTACACCTTC. The rearrangement joins TRBV7-9 to TRBJ1-2; unclear D gene. Trimming stripped 6 bases from V and 3 bases from J, with 11 bases between. Germline assignment: CDR1 SEHNR and CDR2 FQNEAQ (reference sequence). The CDR3 extends over 13 amino acids.

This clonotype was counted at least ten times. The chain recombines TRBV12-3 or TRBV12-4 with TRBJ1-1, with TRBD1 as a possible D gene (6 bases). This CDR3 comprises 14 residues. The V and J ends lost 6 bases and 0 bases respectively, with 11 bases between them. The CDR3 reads CASSRQAMNTEAFF. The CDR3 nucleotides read TGTGCCAGCAGCCGACAGGCAATGAACACTGAAGCTTTCTTT.

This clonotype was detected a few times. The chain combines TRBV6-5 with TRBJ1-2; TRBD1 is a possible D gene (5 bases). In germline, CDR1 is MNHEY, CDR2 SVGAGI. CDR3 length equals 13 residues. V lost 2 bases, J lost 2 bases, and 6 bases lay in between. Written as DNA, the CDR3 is TGTGCCAGCAGTTACGGACAAAACTATGGCTACACCTTC. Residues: CASSYGQNYGYTF.

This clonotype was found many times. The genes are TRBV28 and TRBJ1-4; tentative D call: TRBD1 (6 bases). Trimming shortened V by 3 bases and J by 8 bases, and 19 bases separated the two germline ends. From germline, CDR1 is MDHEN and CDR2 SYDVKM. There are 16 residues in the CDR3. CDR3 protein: CASSFLDSRDYEKLFF. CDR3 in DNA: TGTGCCAGCAGTTTCCTGGACAGTAGAGATTACGAAAAACTGTTTTTT.

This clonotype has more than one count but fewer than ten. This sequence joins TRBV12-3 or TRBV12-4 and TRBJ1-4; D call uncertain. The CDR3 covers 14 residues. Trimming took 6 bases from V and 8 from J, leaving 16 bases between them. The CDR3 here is CASSPRISAEKLFF. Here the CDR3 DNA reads TGTGCCAGCAGCCCTAGAATTTCCGCCGAAAAACTGTTTTTT.

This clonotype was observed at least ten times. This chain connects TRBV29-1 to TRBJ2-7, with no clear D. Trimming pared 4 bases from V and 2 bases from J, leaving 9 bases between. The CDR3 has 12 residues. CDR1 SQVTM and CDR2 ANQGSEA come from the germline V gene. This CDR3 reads CSVGPSPYEQYF. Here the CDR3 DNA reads TGCAGCGTTGGACCCTCACCCTACGAGCAGTACTTC.

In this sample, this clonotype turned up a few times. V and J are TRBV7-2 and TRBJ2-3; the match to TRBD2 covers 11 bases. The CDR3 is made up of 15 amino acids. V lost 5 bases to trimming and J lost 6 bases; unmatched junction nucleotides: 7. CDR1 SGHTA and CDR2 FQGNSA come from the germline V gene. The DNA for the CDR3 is TGTGCCAGCAGCCCTGTAGCGGGGGGGAGTGATACGCAGTATTTT. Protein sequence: CASSPVAGGSDTQYF.